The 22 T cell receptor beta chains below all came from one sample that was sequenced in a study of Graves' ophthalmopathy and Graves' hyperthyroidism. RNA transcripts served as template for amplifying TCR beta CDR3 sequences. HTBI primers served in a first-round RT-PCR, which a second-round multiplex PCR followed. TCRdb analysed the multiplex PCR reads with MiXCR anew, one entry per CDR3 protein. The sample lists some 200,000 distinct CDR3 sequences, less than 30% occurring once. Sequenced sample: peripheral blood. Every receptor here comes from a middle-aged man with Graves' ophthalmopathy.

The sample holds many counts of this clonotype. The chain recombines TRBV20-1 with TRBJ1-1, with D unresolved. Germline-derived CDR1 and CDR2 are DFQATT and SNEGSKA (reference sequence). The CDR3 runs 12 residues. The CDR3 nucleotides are TGCAATGTCGATGGAGGTGGGGCTGAAGCTTTCTTT. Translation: CNVDGGGAEAFF.

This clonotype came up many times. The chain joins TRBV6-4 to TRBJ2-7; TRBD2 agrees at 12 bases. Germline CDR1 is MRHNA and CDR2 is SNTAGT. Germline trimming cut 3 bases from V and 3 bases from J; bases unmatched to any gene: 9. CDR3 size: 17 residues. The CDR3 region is CASSEDKTGLAGYEQYF. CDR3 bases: TGTGCCAGCAGTGAGGACAAAACGGGACTAGCGGGCTACGAGCAGTACTTC.

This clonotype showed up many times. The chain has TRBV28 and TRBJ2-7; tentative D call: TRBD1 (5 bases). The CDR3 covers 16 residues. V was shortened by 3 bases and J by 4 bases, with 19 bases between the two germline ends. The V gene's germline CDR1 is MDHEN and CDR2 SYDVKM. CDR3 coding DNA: TGTGCCAGCAGTTTTGGGGTTGGGGCCGTCGGGTACGAGCAGTACTTC. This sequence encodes CASSFGVGAVGYEQYF. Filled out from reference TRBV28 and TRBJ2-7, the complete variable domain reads DVKVTQSSRYLVKRTGEKVFLECVQDMDHENMFWYRQDPGLGLRLIYFSYDVKMKEKGDIPEGYSVSREKKERFSLILESASTNQTSMYLCASSFGVGAVGYEQYFGPGTRLTVT.

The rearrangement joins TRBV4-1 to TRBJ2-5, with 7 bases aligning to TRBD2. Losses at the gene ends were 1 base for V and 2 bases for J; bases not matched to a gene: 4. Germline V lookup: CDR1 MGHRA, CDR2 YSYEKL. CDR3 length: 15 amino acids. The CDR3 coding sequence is TGCGCCAGCAGCCAAGTGGGGGGGGTACAAGAGACCCAGTACTTC. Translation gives CASSQVGGVQETQYF.

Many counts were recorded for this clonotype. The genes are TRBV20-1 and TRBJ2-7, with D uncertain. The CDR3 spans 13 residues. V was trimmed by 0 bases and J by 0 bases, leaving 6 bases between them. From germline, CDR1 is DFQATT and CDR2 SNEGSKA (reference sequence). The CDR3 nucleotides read TGCAGTGCTAGAGATAGGGTCTCCTACGAGCAGTACTTC. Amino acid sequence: CSARDRVSYEQYF.

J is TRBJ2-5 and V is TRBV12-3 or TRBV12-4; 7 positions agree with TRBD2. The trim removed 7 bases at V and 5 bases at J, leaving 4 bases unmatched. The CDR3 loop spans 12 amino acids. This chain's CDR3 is CASTGGYETQYF. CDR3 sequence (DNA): TGTGCCAGCACCGGGGGGTACGAGACCCAGTACTTC.

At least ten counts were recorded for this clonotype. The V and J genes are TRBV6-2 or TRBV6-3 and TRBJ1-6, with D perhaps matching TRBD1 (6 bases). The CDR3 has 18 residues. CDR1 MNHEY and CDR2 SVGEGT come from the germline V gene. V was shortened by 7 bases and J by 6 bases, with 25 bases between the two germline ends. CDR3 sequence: CASKSWELTGAFNSPLHF. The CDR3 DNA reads TGTGCCAGCAAGTCTTGGGAGTTGACGGGGGCTTTTAATTCACCCCTCCACTTT.

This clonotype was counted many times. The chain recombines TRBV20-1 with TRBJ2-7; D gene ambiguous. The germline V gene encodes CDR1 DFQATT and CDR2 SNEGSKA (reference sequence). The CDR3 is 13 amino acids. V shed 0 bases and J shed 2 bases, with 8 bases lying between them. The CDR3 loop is CSAREKGTYEQYF. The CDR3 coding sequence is TGCAGTGCTAGAGAAAAGGGAACCTACGAGCAGTACTTC.

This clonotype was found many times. Here the CDR3 reads CASSRRGEGTHEQYF. CDR3 DNA: TGTGCCAGCAGCCGGCGCGGGGAAGGCACACACGAGCAGTACTTC. This rearrangement joins TRBV11-2 to TRBJ2-7; D possibly corresponds to TRBD2 (6 bases). V lost 5 bases to trimming and J lost 5 bases, with 19 bases between them. This CDR3 spans 15 amino acids. Germline V gene sequence: CDR1 SGHAT, CDR2 FQNNGV.

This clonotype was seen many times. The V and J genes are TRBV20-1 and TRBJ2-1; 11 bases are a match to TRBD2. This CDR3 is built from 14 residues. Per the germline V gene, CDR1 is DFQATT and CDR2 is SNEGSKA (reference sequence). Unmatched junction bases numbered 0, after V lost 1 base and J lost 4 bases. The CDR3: CSARGLAGYNEQFF. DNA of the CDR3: TGCAGTGCTAGAGGACTAGCGGGGTACAATGAGCAGTTCTTC.

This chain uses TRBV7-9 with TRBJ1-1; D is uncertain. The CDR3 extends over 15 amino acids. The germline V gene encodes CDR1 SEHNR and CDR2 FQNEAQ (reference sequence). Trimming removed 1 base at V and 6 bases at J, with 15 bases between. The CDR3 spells CASSLGSMYRAEAFF. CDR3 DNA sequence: TGTGCCAGCAGCTTAGGGAGTATGTACCGGGCTGAAGCTTTCTTT.

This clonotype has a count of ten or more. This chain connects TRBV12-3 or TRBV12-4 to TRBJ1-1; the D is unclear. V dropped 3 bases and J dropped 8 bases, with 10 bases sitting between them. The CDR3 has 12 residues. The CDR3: CASSLSTSEAFF. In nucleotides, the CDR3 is TGTGCCAGCAGTTTGTCTACTTCGGAAGCTTTCTTT.

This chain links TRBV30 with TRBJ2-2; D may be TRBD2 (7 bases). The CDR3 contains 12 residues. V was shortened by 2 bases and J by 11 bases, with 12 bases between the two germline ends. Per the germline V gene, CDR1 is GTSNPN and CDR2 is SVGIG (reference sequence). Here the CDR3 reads CAWSPGDYELFF. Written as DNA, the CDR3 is TGTGCCTGGAGTCCAGGGGACTACGAGCTGTTTTTT. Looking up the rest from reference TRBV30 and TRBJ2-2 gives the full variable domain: SQTIHQWPATLVQPVGSPLSLECTVEGTSNPNLYWYRQAAGRGLQLLFYSVGIGQISSEVPQNLSASRPQDRQFILSSKKLLLSDSGFYLCAWSPGDYELFFGEGSRLTVL.

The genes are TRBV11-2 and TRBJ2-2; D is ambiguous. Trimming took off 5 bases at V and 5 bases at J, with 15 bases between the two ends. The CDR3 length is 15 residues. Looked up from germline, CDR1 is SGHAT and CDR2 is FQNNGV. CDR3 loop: CASSPQGRRTGELFF. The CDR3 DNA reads TGTGCCAGCAGCCCACAAGGTCGGCGTACCGGGGAGCTGTTTTTT.

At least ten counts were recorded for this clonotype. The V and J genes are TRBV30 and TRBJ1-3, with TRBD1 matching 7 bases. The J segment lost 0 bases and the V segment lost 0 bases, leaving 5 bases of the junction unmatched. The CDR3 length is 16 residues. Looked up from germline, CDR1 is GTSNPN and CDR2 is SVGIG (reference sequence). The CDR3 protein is CAWSVGDRISGNTIYF. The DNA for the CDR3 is TGTGCCTGGAGTGTTGGGGACAGAATCTCTGGAAACACCATATATTTT.

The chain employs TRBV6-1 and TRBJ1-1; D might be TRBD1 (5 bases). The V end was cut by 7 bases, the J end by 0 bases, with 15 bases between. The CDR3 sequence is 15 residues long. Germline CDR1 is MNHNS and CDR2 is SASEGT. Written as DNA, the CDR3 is TGTGCCAGCAAAGGGGCGAAGGGCTTGAACACTGAAGCTTTCTTT. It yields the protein CASKGAKGLNTEAFF.

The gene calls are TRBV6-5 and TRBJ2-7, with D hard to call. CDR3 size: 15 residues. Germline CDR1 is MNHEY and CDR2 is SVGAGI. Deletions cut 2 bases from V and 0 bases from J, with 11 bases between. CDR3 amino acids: CASSYKAEGSYEQYF. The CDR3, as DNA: TGTGCCAGCAGTTACAAGGCGGAAGGCTCCTACGAGCAGTACTTC.

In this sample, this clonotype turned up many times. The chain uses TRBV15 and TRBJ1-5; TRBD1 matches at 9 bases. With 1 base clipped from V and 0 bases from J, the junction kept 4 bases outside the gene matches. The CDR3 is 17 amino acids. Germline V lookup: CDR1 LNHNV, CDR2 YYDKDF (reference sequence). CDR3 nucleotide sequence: TGTGCCACCAGCAGAGCCGGGACAGGGTCTAGCAATCAGCCCCAGCATTTT. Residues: CATSRAGTGSSNQPQHF.

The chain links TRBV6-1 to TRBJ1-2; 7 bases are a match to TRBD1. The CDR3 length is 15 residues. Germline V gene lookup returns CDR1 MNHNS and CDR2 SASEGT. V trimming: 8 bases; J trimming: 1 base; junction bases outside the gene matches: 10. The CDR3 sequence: CASEDSGQNNYGYTF. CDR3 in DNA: TGTGCCAGCGAAGACTCGGGACAGAATAACTATGGCTACACCTTC.

The CDR3 loop is CASSFGPFYEQYF. The CDR3 nucleotides read TGTGCCAGCAGTTTCGGTCCATTCTACGAGCAGTACTTC. V usage is TRBV27 and J usage is TRBJ2-7, with D uncertain. V lost 3 bases and J 3 bases, leaving 9 bases between the germline ends. In germline, CDR1 is MNHEY, CDR2 SMNVEV (reference sequence). CDR3 size: 13 residues.

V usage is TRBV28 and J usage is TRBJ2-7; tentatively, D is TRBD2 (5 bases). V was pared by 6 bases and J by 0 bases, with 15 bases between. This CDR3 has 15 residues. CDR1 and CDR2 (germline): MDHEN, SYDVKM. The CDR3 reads CASRTWSGSSYEQYF. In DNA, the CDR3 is TGTGCCAGCAGAACCTGGAGCGGAAGCTCCTACGAGCAGTACTTC. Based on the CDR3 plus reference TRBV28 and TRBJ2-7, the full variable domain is DVKVTQSSRYLVKRTGEKVFLECVQDMDHENMFWYRQDPGLGLRLIYFSYDVKMKEKGDIPEGYSVSREKKERFSLILESASTNQTSMYLCASRTWSGSSYEQYFGPGTRLTVT.

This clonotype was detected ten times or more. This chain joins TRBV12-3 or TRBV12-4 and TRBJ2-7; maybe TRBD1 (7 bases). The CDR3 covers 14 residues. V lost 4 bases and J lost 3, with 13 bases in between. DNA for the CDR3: TGTGCCAGCAGTTACGATCAGGGGGGCTACGAGCAGTACTTC. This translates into CASSYDQGGYEQYF.